This TCR beta chain was identified during a study of OX40 agonist ivuxolimab in advanced cancers. Study overall: Prior anti-PD-1, anti-PD-L1 or anti-CTLA-4 therapy did not bar entry, and about 40% had some.

Study results and caveats: At 0.1-3.0 mg/kg, partial responders had clonal expansion among the lowest observed.

At cycle 4 day 1, cycle 7 day 1, and baseline, blood was sampled. On this clone: Its antigen is undetermined.

V was pared by 0 bases and J by 3 bases, with 8 bases between. The length of the CDR3 is 14 residues. Germline V CDR1 and CDR2: MGHRA, YSYEKL. Sequenced by immunoSEQ multiplex PCR; TCRdb stores in-frame clones only, minus some. The table lists around 90,000 clones, around 87% of them singletons. This sequence originates from an adult with an advanced solid tumor such as melanoma, head and neck, liver or kidney cancer. Sequenced here: CD4+ or CD8+ T cells sorted from blood, sampled in a trial of the OX40 agonist ivuxolimab. The gene calls are TRBV4-1 and TRBJ1-2; perhaps TRBD1 as D (6 bases). The CDR3 sequence: CASSQDRGYYGYTF. CDR3 DNA sequence: TGCGCCAGCAGCCAAGATAGGGGGTACTATGGCTACACCTTC.